This T cell receptor (beta chain) was identified during a study of immune characterization of retroperitoneal liposarcoma. TCRdb passed the PCR reads through MiXCR, listing each CDR3 protein once. This table holds approximately 11,000 distinct CDR3 sequences, approximately 22% found once. This clonotype was counted a few times. V was pared by 2 bases and J by 2 bases, with 9 bases between. The CDR3 length is 14 residues. CDR1 and CDR2 from the germline V gene are MGHRA and YSYEKL. The sample consisted of blood. The J gene is TRBJ2-5, the V gene TRBV4-1, with a weak D call TRBD1 (6 bases). The sequence came from a female donor with retroperitoneal liposarcoma. CDR3 bases: TGCGCCAGCAGCCAACAGGGGCGACAAGAGACCCAGTACTTC. Translation: CASSQQGRQETQYF.